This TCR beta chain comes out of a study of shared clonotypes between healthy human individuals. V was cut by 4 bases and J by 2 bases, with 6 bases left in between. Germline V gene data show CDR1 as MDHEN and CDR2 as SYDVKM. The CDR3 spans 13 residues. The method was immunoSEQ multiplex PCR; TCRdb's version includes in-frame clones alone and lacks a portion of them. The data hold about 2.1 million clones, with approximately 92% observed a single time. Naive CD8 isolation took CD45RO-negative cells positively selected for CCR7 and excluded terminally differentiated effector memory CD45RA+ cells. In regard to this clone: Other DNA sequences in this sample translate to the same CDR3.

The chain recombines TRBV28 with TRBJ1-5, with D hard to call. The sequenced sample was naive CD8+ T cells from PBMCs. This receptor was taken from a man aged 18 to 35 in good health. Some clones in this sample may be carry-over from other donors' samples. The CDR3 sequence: CASSSRGNQPQHF. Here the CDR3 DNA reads TGTGCCAGCAGTTCCAGAGGCAATCAGCCCCAGCATTTT.